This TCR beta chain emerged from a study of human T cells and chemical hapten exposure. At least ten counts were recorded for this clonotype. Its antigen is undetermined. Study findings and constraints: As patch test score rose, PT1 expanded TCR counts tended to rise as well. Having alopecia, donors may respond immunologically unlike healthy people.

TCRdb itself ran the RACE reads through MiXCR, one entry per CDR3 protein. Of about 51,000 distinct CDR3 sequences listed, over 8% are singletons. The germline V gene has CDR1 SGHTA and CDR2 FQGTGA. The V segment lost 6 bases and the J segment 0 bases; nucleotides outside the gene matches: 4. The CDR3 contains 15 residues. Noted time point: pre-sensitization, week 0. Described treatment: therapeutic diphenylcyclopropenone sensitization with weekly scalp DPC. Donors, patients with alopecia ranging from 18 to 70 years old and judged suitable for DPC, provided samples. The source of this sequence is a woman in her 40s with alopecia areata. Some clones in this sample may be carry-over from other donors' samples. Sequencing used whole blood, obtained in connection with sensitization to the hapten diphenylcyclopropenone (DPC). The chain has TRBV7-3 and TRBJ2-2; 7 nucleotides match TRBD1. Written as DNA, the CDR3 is TGTGCCAGCAGATTCGGACAGGCGAACACCGGGGAGCTGTTTTTT. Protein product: CASRFGQANTGELFF.